A single sample gave rise to the 18 T cell receptor beta chains below, sequenced in a study of OX40 agonist ivuxolimab in advanced cancers. TCRdb keeps only in-frame clones here, not all; method: immunoSEQ multiplex PCR. This table holds 70,000 to 95,000 clones, 75% to 95% found once. The sequenced sample was CD4+ or CD8+ T cells sorted from blood, obtained in a trial of the OX40 agonist ivuxolimab. These receptors were taken from an adult with an advanced solid tumor such as melanoma, head and neck, liver or kidney cancer.

This clone was picked up one time. The CDR3 loop reads CASSSGQGKDYGYTF. The CDR3 DNA reads TGTGCCAGCAGTTCGGGGCAGGGTAAGGACTATGGCTACACCTTC. The chain joins TRBV27 to TRBJ1-2; D is perhaps TRBD1 (5 bases). The V and J ends lost 4 bases and 3 bases respectively, with 15 bases between them. CDR3 length: 15 residues. Germline lookup yields CDR1 MNHEY and CDR2 SMNVEV (reference sequence).

This chain uses TRBV18 with TRBJ2-7; TRBD2 is a possible D gene (6 bases). Germline assignment: CDR1 KGHSH and CDR2 LQKENI. The CDR3 is 14 amino acids. Trimming took off 0 bases at V and 3 bases at J, with 9 bases between the two ends. CDR3 DNA sequence: TGTGCCAGCTCACCACCAGGAGGGAACTACGAGCAGTACTTC. Residues: CASSPPGGNYEQYF.

J is TRBJ2-5 and V is TRBV5-1; tentatively, D is TRBD2 (6 bases). The germline gives CDR1 SGHRS, CDR2 YFSETQ. The V end was cut by 4 bases, the J end by 5 bases, with 9 bases between. The CDR3 length is 12 residues. The CDR3: CASSREFETQYF. The CDR3, as DNA: TGCGCCAGCAGCCGGGAGTTTGAGACCCAGTACTTC.

The rearrangement links TRBV7-3 to TRBJ2-3; TRBD2 agrees at 10 bases. Trimming took 3 bases from V and 4 from J; bases not matched to a gene: 4. Germline lookup yields CDR1 SGHTA and CDR2 FQGTGA. The CDR3 extends over 15 amino acids. CDR3 sequence reads: CASSLASGRSDTQYF. DNA of the CDR3: TGTGCCAGCAGCTTGGCTAGCGGGAGATCAGATACGCAGTATTTT.

This rearrangement joins TRBV30 to TRBJ2-5; D ambiguous. CDR1 and CDR2 (germline): GTSNPN, SVGIG (reference sequence). The CDR3 is made up of 12 amino acids. V gave up 1 base and J gave up 9 bases, with 12 bases separating them. CDR3 region: CAWSASVGSQYF. CDR3 nucleotide sequence: TGTGCCTGGAGTGCCTCTGTAGGGTCCCAGTACTTC.

The V gene is TRBV30, the J gene TRBJ2-7, with a weak D call TRBD1 (6 bases). Germline loops: CDR1 GTSNPN, CDR2 SVGIG (reference sequence). This CDR3 comprises 15 residues. The V and J ends lost 2 bases and 4 bases respectively, with 18 bases between them. The CDR3 loop is CAWSRGRGLIYEQYF. The CDR3 coding sequence is TGTGCCTGGAGTCGGGGCAGGGGTTTGATTTACGAGCAGTACTTC.

The chain combines TRBV29-1 with TRBJ1-2; D not resolved. Deletions cut 8 bases from V and 8 bases from J, with 21 bases between. Germline loops: CDR1 SQVTM, CDR2 ANQGSEA. CDR3 length: 13 residues. For the CDR3, the DNA is TGCAGCACATCACGTCGGGCCTTTGGGGGCTACACCTTC. Translation gives CSTSRRAFGGYTF.

The chain couples TRBV28 to TRBJ2-7, with a possible D match to TRBD1 (5 bases). This CDR3 region has 16 residues. V was shortened by 2 bases and J by 4 bases, with 18 bases between the two germline ends. The germline CDR1 and CDR2 sequences are MDHEN and SYDVKM. The DNA for the CDR3 is TGTGCCAGCAGTTTAAGAATAGGGGCCGTACCGTACGAGCAGTACTTC. Its protein is CASSLRIGAVPYEQYF.

The chain couples TRBV2 to TRBJ2-7; 10 positions match TRBD2. The V gene's germline CDR1 is SNHLY and CDR2 FYNNEI. V dropped 6 bases and J dropped 4; count of bases not matched to a gene: 9. The CDR3 is 15 amino acids. Here the CDR3 reads CASSGRTSGVYEQYF. The CDR3 DNA is TGTGCCAGCAGCGGAAGGACTAGCGGAGTGTACGAGCAGTACTTC.

The genes are TRBV11-3 and TRBJ2-5; TRBD1 agrees at 9 bases. This CDR3 region has 17 residues. Germline lookup yields CDR1 SGHNT and CDR2 YENEEA. With 1 base clipped from V and 0 bases from J, the junction kept 6 bases outside the gene matches. The CDR3: CASSLVIGTGHQETQYF. CDR3 nucleotides: TGTGCCAGCAGCTTAGTAATCGGGACAGGGCACCAAGAGACCCAGTACTTC. Full variable domain (rest looked up from reference TRBV11-3 and TRBJ2-5): EAGVVQSPRYKIIEKKQPVAFWCNPISGHNTLYWYLQNLGQGPELLIRYENEEAVDDSQLPKDRFSAERLKGVDSTLKIQPAELGDSAVYLCASSLVIGTGHQETQYFGPGTRLLVL.

This clone was counted between two and nine times. The CDR3 coding sequence is TGTGCCAGCAGTATTAAGACAGGGGGTGGCTACACCTTC. Its translation: CASSIKTGGGYTF. The V call is TRBV6-1, the J call TRBJ1-2; 9 bases match TRBD1. With 5 bases clipped from V and 7 bases from J, the junction kept 5 bases outside the gene matches. Per germline, CDR1 MNHNS and CDR2 SASEGT. CDR3 length: 13 amino acids.

The chain uses TRBV5-1 and TRBJ1-1; D remains ambiguous. The CDR3 extends over 15 amino acids. The V gene lost 0 bases and the J gene lost 6 bases, with 15 bases spanning the gap. Germline V gene sequence: CDR1 SGHRS, CDR2 YFSETQ. CDR3 protein: CASSLVSGIWAEAFF. The CDR3 DNA follows: TGCGCCAGCAGCTTGGTCTCGGGGATATGGGCTGAAGCTTTCTTT.

The chain employs TRBV19 and TRBJ2-7; D unclear. Germline V gene data show CDR1 as LNHDA and CDR2 as SQIVND (reference sequence). V was cut by 5 bases and J by 6 bases, with 17 bases left in between. The CDR3 is 14 residues long. The CDR3 DNA reads as TGTGCCAGTAGTCGTCTACCCACGAGGACCGAGCAGTACTTC. Protein sequence: CASSRLPTRTEQYF. The full variable domain, rest sourced from reference TRBV19 and TRBJ2-7, is DGGITQSPKYLFRKEGQNVTLSCEQNLNHDAMYWYRQDPGQGLRLIYYSQIVNDFQKGDIAEGYSVSREKKESFPLTVTSAQKNPTAFYLCASSRLPTRTEQYFGPGTRLTVT.

The V call is TRBV6-1, the J call TRBJ1-1, with TRBD1 as a possible D gene (5 bases). This CDR3 contains 12 residues. Trimming left V 5 bases short and J 7 bases short, with 11 bases between. The germline V gene has CDR1 MNHNS and CDR2 SASEGT. Written as DNA, the CDR3 is TGTGCCAGCAGTCCCCGGGGGTATGAAGCTTTCTTT. Its translation is CASSPRGYEAFF.

The gene calls are TRBV7-3 and TRBJ2-1; D perhaps matches TRBD2 (5 bases). This CDR3 comprises 14 residues. Per germline, CDR1 SGHTA and CDR2 FQGTGA. The V gene lost 2 bases and the J gene lost 4 bases, with 9 bases spanning the gap. This CDR3 reads CASSLAEAYNEQFF. The CDR3 nucleotides are TGTGCCAGCAGCTTAGCGGAGGCTTACAATGAGCAGTTCTTC.

This sequence joins TRBV5-1 and TRBJ2-2; D might be TRBD1 or TRBD2, each matching 5 bases. V was clipped by 4 bases and J by 2 bases, with 12 bases between them. CDR1 and CDR2 (germline): SGHRS, YFSETQ. The CDR3 runs 15 residues. The CDR3 nucleotides read TGCGCCAGCAGCGAGGCAGGGAGCAACACCGGGGAGCTGTTTTTT. Translation: CASSEAGSNTGELFF. The full variable domain, with the rest looked up from reference TRBV5-1 and TRBJ2-2, is KAGVTQTPRYLIKTRGQQVTLSCSPISGHRSVSWYQQTPGQGLQFLFEYFSETQRNKGNFPGRFSGRQFSNSRSEMNVSTLELGDSALYLCASSEAGSNTGELFFGEGSRLTVL.

CDR3 in amino acids: CASSILNQPQHF. The CDR3 nucleotides read TGTGCCAGTAGTATTCTGAATCAGCCCCAGCATTTT. The V and J genes are TRBV19 and TRBJ1-5; D is unresolved. The V end lost 3 bases, the J end lost 4 bases, and 4 bases lay between the germline ends. CDR1 and CDR2 (germline): LNHDA, SQIVND (reference sequence). This CDR3 comprises 12 residues.

The gene calls are TRBV7-2 and TRBJ2-5, with 9 bases matching TRBD2. This CDR3 region has 16 residues. CDR1 is SGHTA and CDR2 is FQGNSA in the germline V gene. The J segment lost 2 bases and the V segment lost 5 bases, leaving 9 bases of the junction unmatched. The CDR3, as DNA: TGTGCCAGCAGCCCCCGGGGGCTAGCGGGACAAGAGACCCAGTACTTC. Translated, it gives CASSPRGLAGQETQYF.